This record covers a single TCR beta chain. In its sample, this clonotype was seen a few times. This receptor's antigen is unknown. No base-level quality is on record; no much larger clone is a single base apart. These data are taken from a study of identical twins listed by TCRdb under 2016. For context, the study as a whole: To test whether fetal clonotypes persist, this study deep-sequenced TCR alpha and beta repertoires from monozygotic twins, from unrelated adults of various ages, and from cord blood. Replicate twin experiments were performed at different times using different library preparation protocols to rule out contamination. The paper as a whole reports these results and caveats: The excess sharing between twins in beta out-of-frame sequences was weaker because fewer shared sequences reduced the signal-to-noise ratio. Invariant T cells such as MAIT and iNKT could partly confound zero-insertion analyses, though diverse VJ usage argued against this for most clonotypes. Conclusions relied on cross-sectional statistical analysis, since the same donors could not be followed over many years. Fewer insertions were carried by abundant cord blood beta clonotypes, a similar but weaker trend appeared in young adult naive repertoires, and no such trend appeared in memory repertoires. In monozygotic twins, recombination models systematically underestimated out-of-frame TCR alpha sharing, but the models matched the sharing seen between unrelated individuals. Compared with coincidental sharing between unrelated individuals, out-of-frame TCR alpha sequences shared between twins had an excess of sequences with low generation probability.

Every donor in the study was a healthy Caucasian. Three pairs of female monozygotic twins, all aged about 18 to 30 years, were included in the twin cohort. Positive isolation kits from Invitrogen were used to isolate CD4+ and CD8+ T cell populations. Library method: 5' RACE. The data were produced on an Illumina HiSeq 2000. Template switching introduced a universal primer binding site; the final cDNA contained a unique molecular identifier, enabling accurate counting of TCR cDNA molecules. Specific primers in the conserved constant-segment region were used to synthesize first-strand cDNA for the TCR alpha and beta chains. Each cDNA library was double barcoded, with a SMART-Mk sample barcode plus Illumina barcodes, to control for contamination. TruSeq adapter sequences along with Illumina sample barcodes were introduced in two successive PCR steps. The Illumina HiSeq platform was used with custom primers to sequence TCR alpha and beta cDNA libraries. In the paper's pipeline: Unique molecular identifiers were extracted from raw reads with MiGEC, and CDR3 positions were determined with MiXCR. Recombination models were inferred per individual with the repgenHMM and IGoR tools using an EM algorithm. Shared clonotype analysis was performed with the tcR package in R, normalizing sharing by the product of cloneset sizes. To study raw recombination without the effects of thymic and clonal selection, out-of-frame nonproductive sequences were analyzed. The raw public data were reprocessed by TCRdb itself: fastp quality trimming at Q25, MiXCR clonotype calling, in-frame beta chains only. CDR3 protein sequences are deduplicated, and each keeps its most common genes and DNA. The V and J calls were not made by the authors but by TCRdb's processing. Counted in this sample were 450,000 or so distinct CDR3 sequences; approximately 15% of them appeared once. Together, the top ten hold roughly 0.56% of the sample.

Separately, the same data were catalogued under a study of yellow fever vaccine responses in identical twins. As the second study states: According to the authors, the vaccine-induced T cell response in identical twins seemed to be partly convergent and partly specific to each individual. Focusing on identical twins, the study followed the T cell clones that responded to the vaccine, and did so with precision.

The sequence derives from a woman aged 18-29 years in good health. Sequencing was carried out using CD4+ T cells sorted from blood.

The CDR3 reads as follows: CASSYRTSVSPVEQYF. The DNA reads TGTGCCAGCAGTTACCGGACTAGCGTTAGTCCGGTCGAGCAGTACTTC. The chain was built from TRBV6-2 or TRBV6-3 and TRBJ2-7; 9 junctional bases match TRBD2. CDR1 and CDR2, looked up from the germline V gene, are MNHEY and SVGEGT. The germline V and J ends show losses of 2 bases and 6 bases respectively, and no gene match explains 11 bases of the junction. The CDR3 contains 16 residues, cysteine and phenylalanine counted. This entry keeps only the CDR3 DNA: 48 bases, framed from base 1.